Listed below are T cell receptor beta chains from one sample, sequenced in a study of blood T cell repertoires in COVID-19. Sequencing was performed with immunoSEQ multiplex PCR; in TCRdb, only in-frame clones are kept and a portion is missing. The sample has approximately 180,000 clones, about four fifths seen once. Input material: peripheral blood. All receptors derive from a woman over 75 with COVID-19, enrolled during active disease. The CDR3 runs from the conserved cysteine through the conserved F or W. The D gene is left open where the match is weak. For some rows the clone size is stated as once, few or many, or as a class when expanded; others skip it.

CDR3 DNA	CDR3 protein	clone size	D gene	V gene	J gene
TGTGCCAGCAGCTTAAAAAGAGTTTATGGCTACACCTTC	CASSLKRVYGYTF	.	.	TRBV11-3	TRBJ1-2
TGTGCCAGTAGCCCTAAGAGGTGGGGCAATCAGCCCCAGCATTTT	CASSPKRWGNQPQHF	.	.	TRBV19	TRBJ1-5
TGTGCCAGCAGCGTCCCCGGGGGGGGAGCCTACAATGAGCAGTTCTTC	CASSVPGGGAYNEQFF	.	TRBD2	TRBV11-3	TRBJ2-1
TGTGCCAGCAGCCCTTCGACGGGTACTGTCTCTGGAAACACCATATATTTT	CASSPSTGTVSGNTIYF	once	.	TRBV7-9	TRBJ1-3
TGTGCCAGCAGCACAGACAGCCGGGCGCAGTATTTT	CASSTDSRAQYF	.	.	TRBV9	TRBJ2-3
TGTGCCAGCAGCTTAGCCCCTAGTCCTTCTAGCGCCCGAACCTACGAGCAGTACTTC	CASSLAPSPSSARTYEQYF	.	.	TRBV11-3	TRBJ2-7
TGTGCCAGCAGCGACGGACACTCCTATGGCTACACCTTC	CASSDGHSYGYTF	.	.	TRBV9	TRBJ1-2
TGCGCCAGCAGCCTCACAGGGGGCGGCTCCTACGAGCAGTACTTC	CASSLTGGGSYEQYF	.	TRBD1	TRBV5-1	TRBJ2-7
TGTGCCAGCAGCCACGCCGATGGGAGGGATCAGCCCCAGCATTTT	CASSHADGRDQPQHF	.	.	TRBV4-2	TRBJ1-5
TGTGCCAGCACTCTTGGACAGGGGCTAGGACTGTTTTTT	CASTLGQGLGLFF	.	TRBD1	TRBV7-8	TRBJ2-2
TGTGCCAGCACTAGCGGTGCGAACACCGGGGAGCTGTTTTTT	CASTSGANTGELFF	.	TRBD2	TRBV2	TRBJ2-2
TGTGCCACTCGCACCGGGACAGACTATGGCTACACCTTC	CATRTGTDYGYTF	.	TRBD1	TRBV15	TRBJ1-2
TGTGCCTCACAGGGATCGAACACCGGGGAGCTGTTTTTT	CASQGSNTGELFF	.	.	TRBV28	TRBJ2-2
TGCGCCAGCAGCAGAGACAGGGAAGATGGCTACACCTTC	CASSRDREDGYTF	few	TRBD1	TRBV5-1	TRBJ1-2
TGTGCCAGCAGCGAACTTACAGGGGTTGGTGGAAACACCATATATTTT	CASSELTGVGGNTIYF	.	TRBD1	TRBV9	TRBJ1-3
TGTGCCAGCAGCAAAGAACAGTTTGGGGCGGAGCAGGGATCCTACAATGAGCAGTTCTTC	CASSKEQFGAEQGSYNEQFF	.	.	TRBV21-1	TRBJ2-1
TGTGCCAGTAGTAGGGGACAGGGGGCAACGGTCAATCAGCCCCAGCATTTT	CASSRGQGATVNQPQHF	.	TRBD1	TRBV19	TRBJ1-5